Listed below are T cell receptor beta chains from one sample, sequenced in a study of Graves' ophthalmopathy and Graves' hyperthyroidism. A single record per CDR3 protein comes from TCRdb applying MiXCR to the multiplex PCR reads. The sample records around 660,000 distinct CDR3 sequences, roughly 39% being singletons. Sequencing was done on a sample of peripheral blood. The receptors stem from an adult man with Graves' ophthalmopathy. Each CDR3 is given with its conserved first and last residue. Only part of the rows carry a size: once, few, many, or a class if the clone is expanded.

>14|-|TRBV5-1|TRBJ2-3
CASSLDGGTDTQYF
>18|-|TRBV7-9|TRBJ1-2
CASSLALYGGNDWDGYTF
>13|many|TRBV20-1|TRBJ1-5
CSASGQDNQPQHF
>12|many|TRBV7-9|TRBJ1-1
CASSLGGAEAFF
>16|many|TRBV19|TRBJ1-1
CASSIRQGLGPPVAFF
>16|few|TRBV5-1|TRBJ2-5
CASSFLAGAKQETQYF
>14|many|TRBV7-2|TRBJ2-7
CASSFGGTFYEQYF
>15|many|TRBV15|TRBJ1-5
CATSRGGQLRQPQHF
>15|many|TRBV7-9|TRBJ2-2
CASSLIPQGAGELFF
>11|-|TRBV10-3|TRBJ2-7
CAIRGVSEQYF
>16|-|TRBV6-6|TRBJ1-1
CASSPLLGQGGTEAFF
>15|many|TRBV2|TRBJ1-2
CASSGTGTVDYGYTF
>11|few|TRBV30|TRBJ1-2
CAWMKGYGYTF
>14|few|TRBV4-1|TRBJ1-1
CASSQPGPLTEAFF
>16|-|TRBV7-9|TRBJ2-7
CASSLNSVSRGKEQYF
>15|many|TRBV7-6|TRBJ1-4
CASSLGGQSNEKLFF
>15|many|TRBV10-2|TRBJ1-5
CASSERGSGNQPQHF
>14|-|TRBV19|TRBJ2-7
CASSIVGGAYEQYF
>15|-|TRBV12-3/TRBV12-4|TRBJ2-7
CASTRGGASSYEQYF
>11|few|TRBV4-3|TRBJ1-1
CASQGNTEAFF
>15|few|TRBV4-3|TRBJ1-2
CASSQEETTNYGYTF
>13|once|TRBV29-1|TRBJ1-1
CSGRSGRNTEAFF
>9|many|TRBV20-1|TRBJ1-2
CSARRGYTF
>13|many|TRBV5-8|TRBJ2-5
CASSLTGAETQYF
>16|-|TRBV11-2|TRBJ1-5
CASSLGQGAMYQPQHF
>17|few|TRBV6-5|TRBJ2-7
CASSYFTPPLGSYEQYF
>12|many|TRBV19|TRBJ2-1
CASSITLNEQFF
>13|many|TRBV5-1|TRBJ1-1
CASRPELGTEAFF
>14|-|TRBV10-3|TRBJ2-5
CASSWGGRQETQYF
>13|-|TRBV19|TRBJ1-4
CASSAASEEKLFF
>14|-|TRBV11-3|TRBJ1-1
CASSERRGDTEAFF
>17|-|TRBV20-1|TRBJ2-1
CSASGAYTSGGTDEQFF
>15|few|TRBV5-5|TRBJ1-2
CASSHEDTVNYGYTF
>14|-|TRBV9|-
CASSVGGVEDEQFF
>14|many|TRBV9|TRBJ2-5
CARPSGGNQETQYF
>13|-|TRBV19|TRBJ1-4
CASSTRGGEKLFF
>15|-|TRBV7-3|TRBJ2-7
CASSLVTGGSYEQYF
>11|-|TRBV29-1|TRBJ1-1
CSLGAEVEAFF
>11|many|TRBV29-1|TRBJ1-2
CSAGQGNGYTF
>13|-|TRBV2|TRBJ2-7
CASSVPGSYEQYF
>16|few|TRBV5-5|TRBJ2-5
CASSDRNRGARETQYF
>15|many|TRBV19|TRBJ1-2
CASSTGGGPNYGYTF
>16|many|TRBV7-4|TRBJ1-2
CASSVDRGRGEDGYTF
>13|-|TRBV5-4|TRBJ1-6
CAGSWDRASPLHF
>16|many|TRBV7-2|TRBJ1-6
CASSLFIGGGISPLHF
>16|-|TRBV15|TRBJ1-6
CATSRVYHRGNSPLHF
>16|-|TRBV7-9|TRBJ1-3
CASSSNLQGAGNTIYF
>15|-|TRBV2|TRBJ2-6
CASSLRLAGVYVLTF
>14|-|TRBV6-1|TRBJ1-5
CASSGGGGGEPQHF
>15|many|TRBV24-1|TRBJ2-7
CATSDTRDKTYEQYF
>15|many|TRBV7-6|TRBJ2-5
CASSSLAGEGETQYF